The rows below give T cell receptor beta chains drawn from one sample of a study of blood T cell repertoires in COVID-19. Sequencing was performed with immunoSEQ multiplex PCR; in TCRdb, only in-frame clones are kept and a portion is missing. Here the sample spans 150,000 or so clones, over 65% being singletons. The sequenced sample was peripheral blood. The receptors derive from a woman older than 75 with acute or convalescent COVID-19. Both conserved end residues are trimmed from each CDR3. Fields, in order: J gene, V gene, CDR3 protein.

TRBJ2-1	TRBV3-1/TRBV3-2	ASSPGVAEYNEQF
TRBJ2-1	TRBV10-3	AIGDSGNEQF
TRBJ2-5	TRBV7-2	ASSSRTGTSGRQETQY
TRBJ2-5	TRBV28	ASSYGDRNQETQY
TRBJ2-7	TRBV7-2	ASSFGAYEQY
TRBJ2-5	TRBV5-4	ASTPGGRGLQETQY
TRBJ2-1	TRBV6-2/TRBV6-3	ASSSLAGAPGDEQF
TRBJ2-1	TRBV5-1	ASSLFGQVANEQF
TRBJ1-5	TRBV28	ASSLMGQNSNQPQH
TRBJ1-4	TRBV28	ASSLAAEKLF
TRBJ1-2	TRBV10-3	AISGQGPNYGYT
TRBJ2-3	TRBV5-6	ASSWGQFSTDTQY
TRBJ2-2	TRBV9	ASSVEIAGGWGTGELF
TRBJ1-4	TRBV5-5	ASSGGIREKLF
TRBJ1-2	TRBV6-1	ASGTGGTNYGYT
TRBJ2-7	TRBV19	ASSIDLNPNYEQY
TRBJ2-7	TRBV10-3	AISTAASGPSSYEQY
TRBJ2-5	TRBV5-1	ASSAAPQETQY
TRBJ1-4	TRBV28	ASSLLRTGTDEKLF
TRBJ2-1	TRBV27	ASSDRLVQLYNEQF
TRBJ1-1	TRBV6-5	ASSLNRGTNTEAF
TRBJ2-3	TRBV15	ATSRDLAGTDTQY
TRBJ2-1	TRBV4-3	ASSQDVVSDREQF
TRBJ1-1	TRBV29-1	SAERGGNTEAF
TRBJ2-5	TRBV9	ASSGEGIWGTQY
TRBJ2-3	TRBV27	ASTRLAGRTDTQY
TRBJ1-5	TRBV6-4	ASSDSRCNRPYTSNQPQH
TRBJ2-7	TRBV9	ASSRSSGTYEQY
TRBJ2-3	TRBV19	ASSIVPGPDTDTQY
TRBJ2-7	TRBV4-1	ASSRLAGGYEQY
TRBJ2-1	TRBV27	ASRLLAGGYNEQF
TRBJ1-5	TRBV28	ASTQTGVYSNQPQH
TRBJ2-7	TRBV5-1	ASSSSYEQY
TRBJ2-1	TRBV6-4	ASSDSPGSGSNEQF
TRBJ1-4	TRBV10-3	ATGDSEGAGEKLF
TRBJ1-1	TRBV24-1	ATSDSGTAPGTEAF
TRBJ2-6	TRBV5-1	ASSLLASGANVLT
TRBJ2-7	TRBV28	ASSGGNSYEQY
TRBJ2-1	TRBV5-6	ASTGGTNEQF
TRBJ2-5	TRBV28	ASRLGQGQETQY
TRBJ1-4	TRBV5-4	ASSLRQDNEKLF
TRBJ2-2	TRBV4-1	ASSQSGGKISGELF
TRBJ2-5	TRBV5-1	ASSFQETQY
TRBJ2-1	TRBV18	ASSPPGGNEQF
TRBJ2-7	TRBV6-1	ASSEAGLPEDEQY
TRBJ2-7	TRBV5-1	ASSLSTGSYEQY
TRBJ1-6	TRBV4-1	ASRRLGQRNSPLH
TRBJ2-6	TRBV28	ASSSYRGVGSGANVLT
TRBJ2-1	TRBV28	ASNRAGAYNEQF
TRBJ2-1	TRBV12-5	ASGLLGTRRDEQF